The rows below give T cell receptor beta chains drawn from one sample of a study of identical twins. TCRdb called the 5' RACE reads again in MiXCR, with one record for every CDR3 protein. The sample has approximately 220,000 distinct CDR3 sequences; 6.5% to 9% are singletons. This sample was also put to use in a study of yellow fever vaccine responses in identical twins.

Sequencing was done on a sample of CD8+ T cells sorted from blood. These receptors all come from a woman aged 18-35 years in good health. Both conserved end residues are part of each CDR3. A D gene is named only where the DNA matches it firmly. The size entry is marked missing in some rows and otherwise reads once, few, many or a size class.

j_call d_call v_call clone_size cdr3_nt cdr3_aa
TRBJ1-5 NA TRBV12-3/TRBV12-4 NA TGTGCCAGCCGACTCCAAGGGATTCAGCCCCAGCATTTT CASRLQGIQPQHF
TRBJ2-7 TRBD1 TRBV11-3 few TGTGCCAGCAGCTTAAGTTCTGGGACAGGGGGCGCGGAGCAGTACTTC CASSLSSGTGGAEQYF
TRBJ2-1 NA TRBV4-1 NA TGCGCCGGCAGCCAAGTGTGGACAGACAACAATGAGCAGTTCTTC CAGSQVWTDNNEQFF
TRBJ2-1 NA TRBV3-1 many TGTGCCAGCAGCCACTTAATAGATGAGCAGTTCTTC CASSHLIDEQFF
TRBJ2-7 TRBD2 TRBV5-1 NA TGCGCCAGCAGCTGGACTAGCGGTAACTACGAGCAGTACTTC CASSWTSGNYEQYF
TRBJ2-5 NA TRBV20-1 NA TGCAGTGCTAGTGGGGTAGCGGAGGCTTTGGAGACCCAGTACTTC CSASGVAEALETQYF
TRBJ2-1 TRBD2 TRBV6-5 NA TGTGCCAGCAGTTACCGGCGGGAGCATGAGCAGTTCTTC CASSYRREHEQFF
TRBJ2-1 NA TRBV6-4 few TGTGCCAGCACCTCCGGGGAGACTAATGAGCAGTTCTTC CASTSGETNEQFF
TRBJ2-2 NA TRBV6-1 many TGTGCCAGCAGTCTGGGGCCTGCGAACACCGGGGAGCTGTTTTTT CASSLGPANTGELFF
TRBJ2-7 NA TRBV28 NA TGTGCCAGCAGTCCTTCCGGCAGAAGCTACGAGCAGTACTTC CASSPSGRSYEQYF
TRBJ2-1 NA TRBV20-1 NA TGCAGTGCTAGAGTCCCGAATTATTACAATGAGCAGTTCTTC CSARVPNYYNEQFF
TRBJ1-2 TRBD1 TRBV28 many TGTGCCAGCAGTTTTGGGACAGGGAACTACTATGGCTACACCTTC CASSFGTGNYYGYTF
TRBJ2-3 NA TRBV7-8 few TGTGCCAGCAGCCCGTGGTCCAGCACAGATACGCAGTATTTT CASSPWSSTDTQYF
TRBJ1-3 NA TRBV12-3/TRBV12-4 many TGTGCCAGCAGTGCCGATCAAGGTTTTGGAAACACCATATATTTT CASSADQGFGNTIYF
TRBJ2-7 TRBD1 TRBV12-3/TRBV12-4 few TGTGCCAGCAGGGGACAGTCCGGCGAGCAGTACTTC CASRGQSGEQYF
TRBJ2-2 TRBD1 TRBV27 many TGTGCCAGCAGTTCATTAAGGACAGGGGGCGCGGTAGGGGAGCTGTTTTTT CASSSLRTGGAVGELFF
TRBJ2-7 NA TRBV12-3/TRBV12-4 NA TGTGCCAGCAGTTTATCTGGGGCGGGACGGTCCGAGCAGTACTTC CASSLSGAGRSEQYF
TRBJ2-2 NA TRBV24-1 many TGTGCCACCAGTGATTCAGGGGCTGGCACCGGGGAGCTGTTTTTT CATSDSGAGTGELFF
TRBJ2-5 NA TRBV7-8 few TGTGCCAGCAGCTTGCATCGGGATAGGGTGGAGACCCAGTACTTC CASSLHRDRVETQYF
TRBJ2-1 TRBD2 TRBV9 NA TGTGCCAGCAGCGCCAGGACTAGCGGGGGCTCCTACAATGAGCAGTTCTTC CASSARTSGGSYNEQFF
TRBJ2-3 TRBD2 TRBV20-1 few TGCAGTGCTAGGCATTCGGGACTAGCGGGACTCACAGATACGCAGTATTTT CSARHSGLAGLTDTQYF
TRBJ1-2 NA TRBV7-9 NA TGTGCCAGCAGCTCCGAGACAGCGAAAGCTAACTATGGCTACACCTTC CASSSETAKANYGYTF
TRBJ1-5 NA TRBV19 NA TGTGCCAGTAGTATTGGTACCCATCAGCCCCAGCATTTT CASSIGTHQPQHF
TRBJ2-6 NA TRBV12-3/TRBV12-4 NA TGTGCCAGCCCTACTGTAAGCTCTGGGGCCAACGTCCTGACTTTC CASPTVSSGANVLTF
TRBJ2-5 NA TRBV24-1 few TGTGCCACCAGTGATTGGAAGGGGCCCCAAGAGACCCAGTACTTC CATSDWKGPQETQYF
TRBJ1-6 NA TRBV7-9 many TGTGCCAGCACCACTTCTTTGATCGAATCACCCCTCCACTTT CASTTSLIESPLHF
TRBJ1-2 NA TRBV11-2 many TGTGCCAGCAGCTTGGGCAGAAGTAATGGCTACACCTTC CASSLGRSNGYTF
TRBJ2-5 NA TRBV7-8 many TGTGCCAGCAGCTCGGGGAATTTCGGAAAGTTGGAGACCCAGTACTTC CASSSGNFGKLETQYF
TRBJ2-1 NA TRBV5-6 many TGTGCCAGCAGCTTGGGGGACGCTGAGCAGTTCTTC CASSLGDAEQFF
TRBJ2-5 NA TRBV28 few TGTGCCAGCAGTGCCTGGGACATCGCAACCGGGGAGACCCAGTACTTC CASSAWDIATGETQYF
TRBJ2-3 TRBD2 TRBV2 NA TGTGCCAGCAGTGACCCGGGAGGTACCCCCCCAGATACGCAGTATTTT CASSDPGGTPPDTQYF
TRBJ1-1 NA TRBV27 many TGTGCCAGCACGCCCCGGTCGGGACAGAACACTGAAGCTTTCTTT CASTPRSGQNTEAFF